The 2 T cell receptor beta chains listed next were all sequenced from one sample in a study of blood T cell repertoires in COVID-19. Produced via immunoSEQ multiplex PCR; TCRdb's table is partial and in-frame only. Of 50,000 or so clones listed, under 90% are singletons. The sequenced material came from peripheral blood. The receptors originated from a man aged 45 to 65 with acute or convalescent COVID-19.

The chain employs TRBV6-1 and TRBJ1-4; TRBD1 matches 7 bases. V was clipped by 1 base and J by 10 bases; unmatched bases: 6. CDR1 MNHNS and CDR2 SASEGT come from the germline V gene. The CDR3 length is 14 residues. The CDR3 region has the DNA TGTGCCAGCAGTGAAGACAGGGGAGGAGGAAAACTGTTTTTT. Protein: CASSEDRGGGKLFF.

The chain joins TRBV30 to TRBJ1-6, with 7 positions matching TRBD1. Germline V gene lookup returns CDR1 GTSNPN and CDR2 SVGIG (reference sequence). The CDR3 loop spans 12 amino acids. The V and J ends lost 5 bases and 7 bases, in that order; junction bases with no gene match: 2. The CDR3 DNA reads as TGTGCCTGGGACAGGGTAAATTCACCCCTCCACTTT. It specifies CAWDRVNSPLHF. Looking up the rest from reference TRBV30 and TRBJ1-6 gives the full variable domain: SQTIHQWPATLVQPVGSPLSLECTVEGTSNPNLYWYRQAAGRGLQLLFYSVGIGQISSEVPQNLSASRPQDRQFILSSKKLLLSDSGFYLCAWDRVNSPLHFGNGTRLTVT.